This T cell receptor beta chain was recovered during a study of T cell responses to AZD1222 COVID-19 vaccine. Study outcomes and limitations: Donors were mostly white British, more females; clonal diversity possibly underestimated. At baseline, just five to seven AZD1222 recipients tested seropositive.

The CDR3 is 17 amino acids. After removal of 3 bases from V and 1 base from J, the junction contained 9 bases not matched to a gene. Germline CDR1 reads SGHRS; CDR2 reads YFSETQ. Points on this clone: The antigen remains undetermined.

The assay was immunoSEQ multiplex PCR, and TCRdb's table has in-frame clones only and misses some. This table has roughly 150,000 clones, over 90% appearing once. The sample here was peripheral blood, taken on day 0 of AZD1222 vaccination. V is TRBV5-1 and J is TRBJ1-4; TRBD1 agrees at 7 bases. This TCR derives from an adult in good health. The CDR3 sequence: CASSSRQGSGTNEKLFF. The CDR3, as DNA: TGCGCCAGCAGCTCGAGACAGGGTTCCGGAACTAATGAAAAACTGTTTTTT. The whole variable domain, remainder taken from reference TRBV5-1 and TRBJ1-4, is KAGVTQTPRYLIKTRGQQVTLSCSPISGHRSVSWYQQTPGQGLQFLFEYFSETQRNKGNFPGRFSGRQFSNSRSEMNVSTLELGDSALYLCASSSRQGSGTNEKLFFGSGTQLSVL.